A single T cell receptor beta chain is shown here with its context. This sample stems from a study of blood T cell repertoires in COVID-19. Turning to the study itself: The analysed material was cDNA or gDNA that came from T cells, B-cell-depleted T cells, or PBMCs.

This CDR3 region has 19 residues. Germline lookup yields CDR1 LNHDA and CDR2 SQIVND (reference sequence). Between the trimmed V and J ends, which lost 1 base and 0 bases, there was a span of 19 bases. Sequenced by immunoSEQ multiplex PCR; TCRdb stores in-frame clones only, minus some. The sample holds about 140,000 clones, about 79% seen once. Sequences were obtained from PBMCs or T cells enriched from blood (not recorded which). The sequence was collected from a woman aged 45-60 years who had recovered from COVID-19. The chain employs TRBV19 and TRBJ1-3, with D possibly TRBD1 on 5 matching bases. The CDR3 region has the DNA TGTGCCAGTAGTATAGTTGGGAGGGGCAACACCGGCTCTGGAAACACCATATATTTT. The encoded protein is CASSIVGRGNTGSGNTIYF.